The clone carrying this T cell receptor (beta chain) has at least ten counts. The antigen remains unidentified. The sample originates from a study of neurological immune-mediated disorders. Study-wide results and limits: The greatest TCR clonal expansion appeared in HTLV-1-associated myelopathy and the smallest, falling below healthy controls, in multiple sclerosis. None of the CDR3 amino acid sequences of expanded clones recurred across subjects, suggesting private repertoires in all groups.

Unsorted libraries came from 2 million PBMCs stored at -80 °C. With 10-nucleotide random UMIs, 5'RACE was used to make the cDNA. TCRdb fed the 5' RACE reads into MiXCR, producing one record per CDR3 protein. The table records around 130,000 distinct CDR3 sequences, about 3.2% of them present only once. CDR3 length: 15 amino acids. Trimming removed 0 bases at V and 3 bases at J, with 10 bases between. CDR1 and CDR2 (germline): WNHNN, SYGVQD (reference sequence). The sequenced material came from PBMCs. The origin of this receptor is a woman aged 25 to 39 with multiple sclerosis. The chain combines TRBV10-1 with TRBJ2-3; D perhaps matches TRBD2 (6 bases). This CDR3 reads CASSESMGGTDTQYF. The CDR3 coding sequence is TGCGCCAGCAGTGAGTCGATGGGAGGAACAGATACGCAGTATTTT.